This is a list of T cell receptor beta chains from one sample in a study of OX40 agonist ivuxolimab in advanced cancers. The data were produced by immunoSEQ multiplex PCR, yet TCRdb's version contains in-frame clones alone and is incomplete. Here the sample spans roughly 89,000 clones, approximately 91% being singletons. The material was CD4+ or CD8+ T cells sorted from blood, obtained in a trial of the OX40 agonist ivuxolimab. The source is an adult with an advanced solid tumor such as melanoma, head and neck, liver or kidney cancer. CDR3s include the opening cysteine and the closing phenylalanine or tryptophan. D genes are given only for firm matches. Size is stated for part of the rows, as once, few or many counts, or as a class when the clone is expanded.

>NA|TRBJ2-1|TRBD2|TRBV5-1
CASSGRLAGGPDEQFF
TGCGCCAGCAGCGGAAGACTAGCGGGAGGGCCCGATGAGCAGTTCTTC
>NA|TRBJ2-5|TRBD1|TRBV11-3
CASSLGTGKEETQYF
TGTGCCAGCAGCTTAGGGACAGGGAAGGAAGAGACCCAGTACTTC
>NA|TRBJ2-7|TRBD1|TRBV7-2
CASSVRDRDYYEQYF
TGTGCCAGCAGCGTCCGAGACAGGGATTACTACGAGCAGTACTTC
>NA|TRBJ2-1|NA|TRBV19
CASSPFVGIREQFF
TGTGCCAGTAGTCCCTTTGTCGGGATCCGGGAGCAGTTCTTC
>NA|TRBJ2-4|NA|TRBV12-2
CASRLVAANIQYF
TGTGCAAGTCGCTTAGTGGCAGCGAACATTCAGTACTTC
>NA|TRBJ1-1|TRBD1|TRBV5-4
CASSLGTGTNTEAFF
TGTGCCAGCAGCTTGGGGACAGGGACAAACACTGAAGCTTTCTTT
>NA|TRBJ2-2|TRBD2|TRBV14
CASSRRAGGPRGELFF
TGTGCCAGCAGCCGTCGAGCGGGAGGGCCGAGGGGGGAGCTGTTTTTT
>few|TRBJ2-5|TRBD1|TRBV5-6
CASSSQGAGETQYF
TGTGCCAGCAGCTCACAGGGGGCAGGGGAGACCCAGTACTTC
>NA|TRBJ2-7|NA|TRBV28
CASSLVGPSIVQYF
TGTGCCAGCAGCCTGGTAGGCCCGTCAATAGTGCAGTACTTC
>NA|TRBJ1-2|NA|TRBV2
CASSSIGTGGYTF
TGTGCCAGCAGTTCTATTGGGACCGGGGGCTACACCTTC
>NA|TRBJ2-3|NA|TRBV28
CASRPKPGKDTQYF
TGTGCCAGCAGACCCAAACCGGGCAAGGATACGCAGTATTTT
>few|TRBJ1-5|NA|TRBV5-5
CASSPRPDRSGNQPQHF
TGTGCCAGCAGCCCGAGACCAGACAGGAGTGGCAATCAGCCCCAGCATTTT
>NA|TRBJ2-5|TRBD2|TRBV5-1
CASSLAPSGQETQYF
TGCGCCAGCAGCTTGGCGCCTAGCGGACAAGAGACCCAGTACTTC
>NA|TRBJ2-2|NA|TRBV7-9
CAISVRVTGELFF
TGTGCCATATCGGTGAGGGTGACCGGGGAGCTGTTTTTT
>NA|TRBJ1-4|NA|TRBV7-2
CASSLSQLRNEKLFF
TGTGCCAGCAGCTTAAGCCAGCTTAGAAATGAAAAACTGTTTTTT
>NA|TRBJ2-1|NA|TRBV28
CASSPPGLGNEQFF
TGTGCCAGCAGCCCCCCTGGACTCGGGAATGAGCAGTTCTTC
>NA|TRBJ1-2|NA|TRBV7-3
CASSLGGNYGYTF
TGTGCCAGCAGCCTAGGGGGGAACTATGGCTACACCTTC
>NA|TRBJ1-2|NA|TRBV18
CASSPKEGSYGYTF
TGTGCCAGCTCACCAAAAGAGGGGAGCTATGGCTACACCTTC
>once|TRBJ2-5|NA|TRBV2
CASSEARTVQETQYF
TGTGCCAGCAGTGAAGCGCGGACAGTCCAAGAGACCCAGTACTTC
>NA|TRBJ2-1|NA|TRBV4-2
CASSQVPANSGQFF
TGTGCCAGCAGCCAAGTTCCAGCCAACAGTGGGCAGTTCTTC
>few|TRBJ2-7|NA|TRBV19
CASSGHKNYEQYF
TGTGCCAGTAGTGGACACAAGAACTACGAGCAGTACTTC